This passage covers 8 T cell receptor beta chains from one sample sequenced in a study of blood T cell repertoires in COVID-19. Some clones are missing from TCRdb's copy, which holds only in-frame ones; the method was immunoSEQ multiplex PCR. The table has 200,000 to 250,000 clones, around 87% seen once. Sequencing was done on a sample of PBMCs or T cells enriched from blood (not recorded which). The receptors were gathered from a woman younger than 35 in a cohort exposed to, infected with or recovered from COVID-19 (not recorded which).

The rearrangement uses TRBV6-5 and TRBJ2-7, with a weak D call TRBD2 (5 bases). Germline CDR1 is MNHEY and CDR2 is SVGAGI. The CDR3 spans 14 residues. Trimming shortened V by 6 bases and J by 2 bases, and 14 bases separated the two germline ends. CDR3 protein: CASSFRGLTYEQYF. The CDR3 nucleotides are TGTGCCAGCAGCTTCCGAGGGTTAACCTACGAGCAGTACTTC.

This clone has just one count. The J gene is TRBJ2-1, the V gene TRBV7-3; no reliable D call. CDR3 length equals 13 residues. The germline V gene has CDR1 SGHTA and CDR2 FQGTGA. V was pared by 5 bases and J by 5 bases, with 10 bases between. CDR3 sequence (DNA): TGTGCCAGCAGCCAAAGGAGAGACAATGAGCAGTTCTTC. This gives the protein CASSQRRDNEQFF.

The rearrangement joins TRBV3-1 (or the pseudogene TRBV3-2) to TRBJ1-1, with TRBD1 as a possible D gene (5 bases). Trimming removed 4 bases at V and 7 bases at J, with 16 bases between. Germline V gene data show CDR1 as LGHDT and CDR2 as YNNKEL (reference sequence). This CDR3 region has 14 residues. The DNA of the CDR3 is TGTGCCAGCAGCCCTACATGGGGCCAAAGTGAAGCTTTCTTT. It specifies CASSPTWGQSEAFF.

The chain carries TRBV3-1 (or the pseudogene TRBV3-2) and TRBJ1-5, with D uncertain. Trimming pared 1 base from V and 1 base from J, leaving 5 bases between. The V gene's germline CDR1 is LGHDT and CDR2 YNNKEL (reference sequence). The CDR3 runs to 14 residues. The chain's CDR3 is CASSQAASNQPQHF. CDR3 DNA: TGTGCCAGCAGCCAAGCAGCGAGCAATCAGCCCCAGCATTTT.

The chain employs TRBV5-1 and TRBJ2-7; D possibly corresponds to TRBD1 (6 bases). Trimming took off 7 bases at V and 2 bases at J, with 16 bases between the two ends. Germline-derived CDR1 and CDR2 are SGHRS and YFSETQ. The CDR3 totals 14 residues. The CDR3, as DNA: TGCGCCAGCGCAATAGGGGGAAGGCCCTACGAGCAGTACTTC. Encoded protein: CASAIGGRPYEQYF.

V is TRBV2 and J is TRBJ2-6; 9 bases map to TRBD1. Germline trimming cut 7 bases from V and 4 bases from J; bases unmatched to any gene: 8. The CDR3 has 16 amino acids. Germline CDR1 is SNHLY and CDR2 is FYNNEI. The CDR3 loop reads CASTRDRVSGANVLTF. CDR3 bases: TGTGCCAGCACCCGGGACAGGGTTTCCGGGGCCAACGTCCTGACTTTC.

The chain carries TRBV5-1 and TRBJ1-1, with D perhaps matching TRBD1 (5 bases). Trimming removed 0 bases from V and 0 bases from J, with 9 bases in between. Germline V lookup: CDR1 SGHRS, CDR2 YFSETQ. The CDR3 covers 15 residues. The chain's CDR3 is CASSLDGRVNTEAFF. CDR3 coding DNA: TGCGCCAGCAGCTTGGATGGCAGGGTGAACACTGAAGCTTTCTTT.

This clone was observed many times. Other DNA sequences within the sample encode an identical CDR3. The CDR3 sequence: CASSPDRGYGYTF. CDR3 coding DNA: TGTGCCAGCAGCCCGGACAGAGGGTATGGCTACACCTTC. V is TRBV14 and J is TRBJ1-2, with D possibly TRBD1 on 6 matching bases. Trimming stripped 4 bases from V and 5 bases from J, with 11 bases between. Germline CDR1 SGHDN, CDR2 FVKESK. The CDR3 is 13 residues long.